The 5 T cell receptor beta chains below all came from one sample that was sequenced in a study of blood T cells in healthy people across ages. Then a second PCR, running about 7 to 11 cycles, was carried out with a sample-barcoded 5' primer and a J-beta primer mix. TCRdb called the 5' RACE reads again in MiXCR, with one record for every CDR3 protein. The sample consists of about 780,000 distinct CDR3 sequences, around half of them appearing once. Sequenced material: blood. The receptors shown here come from a man older than 75 in good health.

This sequence joins TRBV7-2 and TRBJ2-7; D unresolved. This CDR3 is built from 14 residues. Germline V gene sequence: CDR1 SGHTA, CDR2 FQGNSA. The V gene lost 1 base and the J gene lost 7 bases, with 14 bases spanning the gap. The CDR3 loop is CASSLVGRNNEQYF. CDR3 nucleotides: TGTGCCAGCAGCTTAGTTGGCAGGAACAATGAGCAGTACTTC.

The V call is TRBV20-1, the J call TRBJ1-4; D perhaps matches TRBD1 (5 bases). The CDR3 extends over 16 amino acids. V was pared by 4 bases and J by 2 bases, with 17 bases between. Germline lookup yields CDR1 DFQATT and CDR2 SNEGSKA (reference sequence). The CDR3 DNA is TGCAGTGCTATGGACGGGGCGCAGAGCACTAATGAAAAACTGTTTTTT. Translated: CSAMDGAQSTNEKLFF.

This clonotype was observed many times. The rearrangement joins TRBV7-3 to TRBJ2-1; TRBD2 aligns across 15 bases. The V gene's germline CDR1 is SGHTA and CDR2 FQGTGA. There are 16 residues in the CDR3. The ends lost 4 bases at V and 5 bases at J; junction bases unmatched: 3. In DNA form, the CDR3 reads TGTGCCAGCAGCTCTCGGACTAGCGGGAGGGACAATGAGCAGTTCTTC. Translation gives CASSSRTSGRDNEQFF. The entire variable domain, with the rest obtained from reference TRBV7-3 and TRBJ2-1, is as follows: GAGVSQTPSNKVTEKGKYVELRCDPISGHTALYWYRQSLGQGPEFLIYFQGTGAADDSGLPNDRFFAVRPEGSVSTLKIQRTERGDSAVYLCASSSRTSGRDNEQFFGPGTRLTVL.

CDR3 sequence: CASSQDRDRVREQYF. The CDR3 DNA sequence: TGCGCCAGCAGCCAAGATCGGGACAGGGTGCGAGAGCAGTACTTC. The chain uses TRBV4-3 and TRBJ2-5; 9 bases map to TRBD1. This CDR3 is built from 15 residues. The germline V gene has CDR1 LGHNA and CDR2 YSLEER. With 0 bases clipped from V and 11 bases from J, the junction kept 10 bases outside the gene matches.

The J gene is TRBJ2-3, the V gene TRBV5-4, with 9 nucleotides matching TRBD2. The CDR3 has 15 residues. J was trimmed by 2 bases and V by 5 bases; bases with no gene match: 6. Germline loops: CDR1 SGHNT, CDR2 YYREEE (reference sequence). The CDR3 nucleotides read TGTGCCAGCAGAGCCAGCGGGAGGATCACAGATACGCAGTATTTT. It is translated as CASRASGRITDTQYF.